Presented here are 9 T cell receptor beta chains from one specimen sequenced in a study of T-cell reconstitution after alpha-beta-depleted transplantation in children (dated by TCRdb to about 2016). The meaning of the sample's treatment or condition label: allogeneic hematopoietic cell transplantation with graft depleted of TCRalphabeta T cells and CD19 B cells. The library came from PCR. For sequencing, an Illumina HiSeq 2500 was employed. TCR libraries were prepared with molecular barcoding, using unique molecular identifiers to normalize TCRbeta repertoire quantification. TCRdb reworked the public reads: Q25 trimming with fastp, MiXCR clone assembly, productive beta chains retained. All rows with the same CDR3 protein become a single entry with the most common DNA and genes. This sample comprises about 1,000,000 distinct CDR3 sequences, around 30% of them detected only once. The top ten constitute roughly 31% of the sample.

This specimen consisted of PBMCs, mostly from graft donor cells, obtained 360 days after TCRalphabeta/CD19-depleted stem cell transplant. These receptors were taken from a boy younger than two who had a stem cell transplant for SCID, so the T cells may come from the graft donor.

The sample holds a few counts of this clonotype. CDR3 sequence reads: CASSLVSNSPLHF. The CDR3 bases are TGTGCCAGCAGTTTAGTGAGTAATTCACCCCTCCACTTT. The rearrangement joins TRBV12-3 or TRBV12-4 to TRBJ1-6, with D uncertain. Trimming left V 1 base short and J 6 bases short, with 4 bases between. This CDR3 spans 13 amino acids.

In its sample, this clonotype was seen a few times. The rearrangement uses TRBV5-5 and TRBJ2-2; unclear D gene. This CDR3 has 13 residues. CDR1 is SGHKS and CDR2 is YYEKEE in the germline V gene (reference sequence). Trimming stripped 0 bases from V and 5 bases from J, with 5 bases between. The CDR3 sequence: CASSLGQTGELFF. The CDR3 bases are TGTGCCAGCAGCTTGGGACAAACCGGGGAGCTGTTTTTT.

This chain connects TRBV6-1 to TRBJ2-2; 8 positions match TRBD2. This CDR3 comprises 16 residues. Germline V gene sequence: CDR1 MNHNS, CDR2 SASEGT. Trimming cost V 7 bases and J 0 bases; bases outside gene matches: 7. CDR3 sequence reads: CASTRSGGANTGELFF. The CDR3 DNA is TGTGCCAGCACCAGATCGGGAGGGGCGAACACCGGGGAGCTGTTTTTT.

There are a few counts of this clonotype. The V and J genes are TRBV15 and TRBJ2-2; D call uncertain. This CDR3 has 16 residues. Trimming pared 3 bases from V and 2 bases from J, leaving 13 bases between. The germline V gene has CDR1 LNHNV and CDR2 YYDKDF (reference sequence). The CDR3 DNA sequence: TGTGCCACCAGCAGGCGACGTAAAACTAACACCGGGGAGCTGTTTTTT. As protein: CATSRRRKTNTGELFF.

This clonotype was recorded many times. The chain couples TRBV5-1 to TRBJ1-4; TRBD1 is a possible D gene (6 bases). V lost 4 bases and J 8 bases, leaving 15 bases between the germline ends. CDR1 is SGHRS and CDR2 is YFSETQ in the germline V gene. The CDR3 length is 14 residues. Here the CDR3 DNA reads TGCGCCAGCAGCCCCCGATCAGGGGACGAAAAACTGTTTTTT. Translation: CASSPRSGDEKLFF.

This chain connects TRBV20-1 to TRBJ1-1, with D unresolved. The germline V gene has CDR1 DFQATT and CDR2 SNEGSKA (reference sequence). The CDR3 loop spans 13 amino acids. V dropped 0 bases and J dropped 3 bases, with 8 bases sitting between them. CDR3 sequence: CSARDRAHTEAFF. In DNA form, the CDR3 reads TGCAGTGCTAGAGATAGGGCCCACACTGAAGCTTTCTTT.

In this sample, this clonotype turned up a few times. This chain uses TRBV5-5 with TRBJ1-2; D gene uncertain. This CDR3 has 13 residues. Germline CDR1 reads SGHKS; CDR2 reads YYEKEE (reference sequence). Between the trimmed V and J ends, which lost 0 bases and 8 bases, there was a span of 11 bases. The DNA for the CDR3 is TGTGCCAGCAGCTTGGAGGAGGTCGGGGGCTACACCTTC. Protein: CASSLEEVGGYTF.

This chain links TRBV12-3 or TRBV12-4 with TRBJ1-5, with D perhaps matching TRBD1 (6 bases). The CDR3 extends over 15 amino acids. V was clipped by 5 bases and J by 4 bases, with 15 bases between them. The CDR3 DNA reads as TGTGCCAGCAGTCCCGAACAGGGAGAGAATCAGCCCCAGCATTTT. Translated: CASSPEQGENQPQHF.

DNA of the CDR3: TGTGCCAGCCCCCCGGGACTAGCGGGGGGTCTAAATTGGGATACGCAGTATTTT. Translated: CASPPGLAGGLNWDTQYF. V and J are TRBV12-3 or TRBV12-4 and TRBJ2-3; 15 positions agree with TRBD2. V lost 8 bases and J lost 6; bases outside the gene matches: 15. This CDR3 spans 18 amino acids.